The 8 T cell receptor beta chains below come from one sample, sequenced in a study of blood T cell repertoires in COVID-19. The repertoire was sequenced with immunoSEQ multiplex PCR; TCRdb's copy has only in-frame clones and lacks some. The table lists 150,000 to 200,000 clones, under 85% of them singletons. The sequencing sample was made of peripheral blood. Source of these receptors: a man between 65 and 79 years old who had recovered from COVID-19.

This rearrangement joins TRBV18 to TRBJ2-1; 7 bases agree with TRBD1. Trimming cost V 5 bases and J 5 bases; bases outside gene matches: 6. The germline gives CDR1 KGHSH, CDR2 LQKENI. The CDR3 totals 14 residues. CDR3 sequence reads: CASSKDRSNNEQFF. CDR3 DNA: TGTGCCAGCTCAAAGGACAGGTCAAACAATGAGCAGTTCTTC.

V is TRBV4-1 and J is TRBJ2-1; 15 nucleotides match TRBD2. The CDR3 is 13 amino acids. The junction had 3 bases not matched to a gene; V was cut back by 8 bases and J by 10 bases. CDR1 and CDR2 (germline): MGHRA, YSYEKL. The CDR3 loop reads CASGLAGGWEQFF. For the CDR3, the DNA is TGCGCCAGCGGACTAGCGGGAGGGTGGGAGCAGTTCTTC.

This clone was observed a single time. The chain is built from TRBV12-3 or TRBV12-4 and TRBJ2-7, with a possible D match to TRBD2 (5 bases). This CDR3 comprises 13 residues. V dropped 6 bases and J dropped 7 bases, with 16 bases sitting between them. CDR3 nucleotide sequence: TGTGCCAGCAGGGAAAGTGTGTCGGGGGAGCAGTACTTC. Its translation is CASRESVSGEQYF.

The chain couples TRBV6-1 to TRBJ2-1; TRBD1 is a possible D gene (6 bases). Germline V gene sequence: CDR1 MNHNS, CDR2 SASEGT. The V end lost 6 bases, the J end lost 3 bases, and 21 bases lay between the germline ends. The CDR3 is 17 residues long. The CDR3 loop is CASRENRAGLHYNEQFF. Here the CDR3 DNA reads TGTGCCAGCAGGGAAAACAGGGCCGGCCTCCACTACAATGAGCAGTTCTTC.

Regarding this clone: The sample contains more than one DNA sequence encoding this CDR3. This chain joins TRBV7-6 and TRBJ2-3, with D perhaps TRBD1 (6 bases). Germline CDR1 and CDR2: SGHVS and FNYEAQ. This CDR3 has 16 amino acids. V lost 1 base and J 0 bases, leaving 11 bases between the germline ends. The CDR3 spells CASSLVGGRSTDTQYF. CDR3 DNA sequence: TGTGCCAGCAGCTTAGTAGGGGGACGGAGCACAGATACGCAGTATTTT.

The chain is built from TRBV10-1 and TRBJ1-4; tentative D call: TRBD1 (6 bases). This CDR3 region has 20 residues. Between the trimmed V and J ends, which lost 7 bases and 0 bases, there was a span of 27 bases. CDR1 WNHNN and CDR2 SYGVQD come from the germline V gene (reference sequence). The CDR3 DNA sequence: TGCGCCAGCACCGGATCCTACGTGGAGCCCAGGGGCACAACTAATGAAAAACTGTTTTTT. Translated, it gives CASTGSYVEPRGTTNEKLFF.

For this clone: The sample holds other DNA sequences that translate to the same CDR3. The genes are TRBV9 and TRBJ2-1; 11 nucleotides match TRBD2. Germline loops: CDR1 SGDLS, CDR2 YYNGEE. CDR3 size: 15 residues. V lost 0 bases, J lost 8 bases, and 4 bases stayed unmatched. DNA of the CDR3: TGTGCCAGCAGCGTAGGAACTAGCGGGAGTGATGAGCAGTTCTTC. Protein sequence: CASSVGTSGSDEQFF.

The CDR3 region is CASSSYGLAGTYEQYF. In nucleotides, the CDR3 is TGTGCCAGCAGTTCATACGGACTAGCGGGAACCTACGAGCAGTACTTC. The chain couples TRBV6-5 to TRBJ2-7; 12 bases fit TRBD2. Germline-derived CDR1 and CDR2 are MNHEY and SVGAGI. J lost 2 bases, V lost 4 bases, and 6 bases had no gene match. CDR3 size: 16 residues.